One T cell receptor (beta chain) is described in this entry. Its cognate antigen is unknown. The CDR3 has 13 residues. J gave up 6 bases and V 0 bases, and 3 bases lay outside the gene matches. CDR1 and CDR2 from the germline V gene are SGHNT and YYREEE (reference sequence). The sample originates from a study of shared clonotypes between healthy human individuals. In the study overall: The donor group consisted of two women and a few men, aged 18 to 49.

Naive CD8 populations comprised CD45RO-negative cells positively selected for CCR7, excluding terminally differentiated effector memory CD45RA+ cells. An even split of each subset's genomic DNA across several immunoSEQ plates was performed. In the study's own analysis: As immunoSEQ supplied junction-only sequences (without quality scores), filtering differed. Produced via immunoSEQ multiplex PCR; TCRdb's table is partial and in-frame only. V, J and clone size reflect that table, while D and trimming were determined from the DNA. The sample consists of around 2,000,000 clones, less than 95% of them appearing once. Study outcomes and limitations: Sampling was confined to blood; repertoires within tissues likely differ.

The specimen sequenced was naive CD8+ T cells sorted from blood. This receptor was identified in a man younger than 35 in good health. V is TRBV5-4 and J is TRBJ2-7, with 7 bases that match TRBD2. The CDR3 DNA reads as TGTGCCAGCAGCTTGGGACTAGCAGCCGAGCAGTACTTC. This gives the protein CASSLGLAAEQYF.